These 25 T cell receptor beta chains came from one sample sequenced in a study of response to subunit inactivated influenza vaccine. TCRdb fed the RT-PCR reads into MiXCR, producing one record per CDR3 protein. This table has hundreds of thousands of distinct CDR3 sequences, 12% appearing once. Material: PBMCs from blood, obtained on the day of vaccination. These TCRs come from a man aged 45-65 years who received an inactivated influenza vaccine.

The table lists this clonotype with a few counts. The chain uses TRBV7-2 and TRBJ2-1; D is possibly TRBD2 (6 bases). The germline gives CDR1 SGHTA, CDR2 FQGNSA. CDR3 size: 13 residues. Trimming cost V 6 bases and J 2 bases, with 8 bases left between them. DNA of the CDR3: TGTGCCAGCAGGGTAGCGGCCTACAATGAGCAGTTCTTC. Protein sequence: CASRVAAYNEQFF.

As regards this clonotype: A much larger clonotype is one base distant, so this may be a read error. The chain recombines TRBV10-3 with TRBJ2-1, with 13 bases identical to TRBD2. The CDR3 totals 16 residues. The germline V gene has CDR1 ENHRY and CDR2 SYGVKD. CDR3 sequence reads: CAVRVAGTSGIGEQFF. The CDR3 DNA reads as TGTGCCGTCAGGGTCGCCGGGACTAGCGGGATTGGTGAGCAGTTCTTC.

This chain links TRBV20-1 with TRBJ2-1, with D possibly TRBD2 on 7 matching bases. The CDR3 is 19 amino acids. V lost 3 bases and J 0 bases, leaving 24 bases between the germline ends. Per germline, CDR1 DFQATT and CDR2 SNEGSKA (reference sequence). In DNA form, the CDR3 reads TGCAGTGCTAGGTCGGTTGGGGGGGGCCCTGTAAGCTCCTACAATGAGCAGTTCTTC. It translates to CSARSVGGGPVSSYNEQFF.

The CDR3 bases are TGTGCCAGCAGCTCTTCTAGCGGGAGTTACAATGAGCAGTTCTTC. Encoded protein: CASSSSSGSYNEQFF. The chain has TRBV7-2 and TRBJ2-1; TRBD2 matches at 10 bases. The J segment lost 4 bases and the V segment lost 4 bases, leaving 4 bases of the junction unmatched. The CDR3 is 15 amino acids. Germline V lookup: CDR1 SGHTA, CDR2 FQGNSA. The whole variable domain, remainder taken from reference TRBV7-2 and TRBJ2-1, is GAGVSQSPSNKVTEKGKDVELRCDPISGHTALYWYRQSLGQGLEFLIYFQGNSAPDKSGLPSDRFSAERTGGSVSTLTIQRTQQEDSAVYLCASSSSSGSYNEQFFGPGTRLTVL.

The chain uses TRBV4-3 and TRBJ1-2; 7 bases match TRBD1. This CDR3 has 13 residues. V gave up 0 bases and J gave up 10 bases; unmatched junction bases: 5. Germline CDR1 and CDR2: LGHNA and YSLEER. CDR3 loop: CASSQDQGTVYTF. DNA of the CDR3: TGCGCCAGCAGCCAAGATCAAGGGACAGTCTACACCTTC.

The V call is TRBV5-1, the J call TRBJ2-3, with 9 bases matching TRBD2. Germline CDR1 is SGHRS and CDR2 is YFSETQ. The CDR3 sequence is 16 residues long. V shed 3 bases, J shed 5 bases, and the junction held 10 bases outside the gene matches. CDR3 coding DNA: TGCGCCAGCAGCTCCTCACCTAGCGGGGTGGGAGATACGCAGTATTTT. It is translated as CASSSSPSGVGDTQYF.

This clonotype appeared a few times. The rearrangement joins TRBV20-1 to TRBJ1-6; 9 bases map to TRBD1. The junction had 4 bases not matched to a gene; V was cut back by 0 bases and J by 7 bases. The CDR3 is made up of 15 amino acids. In germline, CDR1 is DFQATT, CDR2 SNEGSKA (reference sequence). CDR3 amino acids: CSARDIGTGNSPLHF. The CDR3 region has the DNA TGCAGTGCTAGAGATATTGGGACAGGGAATTCACCCCTCCACTTT.

This clonotype was found a few times. This chain uses TRBV4-2 with TRBJ2-5; the match to TRBD2 covers 8 bases. The CDR3 length is 14 residues. Per germline, CDR1 LGHNA and CDR2 YNFKEQ. V lost 0 bases and J lost 5; bases outside the gene matches: 2. Written as DNA, the CDR3 is TGTGCCAGCAGCCAAGAAGCGGGGGATGAGACCCAGTACTTC. Translation: CASSQEAGDETQYF.

The table lists this clonotype with many counts. The chain has TRBV12-3 or TRBV12-4 and TRBJ2-2; D tentatively reads TRBD1 or TRBD2 (5 bases each). There are 16 residues in the CDR3. V was pared by 5 bases and J by 0 bases, with 13 bases between. The CDR3 loop is CASSLRGPPNTGELFF. The DNA of the CDR3 is TGTGCCAGCAGTCTCCGGGGACCTCCGAACACCGGGGAGCTGTTTTTT.

V is TRBV11-2 and J is TRBJ2-3; 9 bases agree with TRBD2. The length of the CDR3 is 15 residues. Losses at the gene ends were 5 bases for V and 6 bases for J; bases not matched to a gene: 9. Germline V CDR1 and CDR2: SGHAT, FQNNGV. The CDR3 protein is CASSPQAGGRDTQYF. The CDR3 bases are TGTGCCAGCAGCCCACAAGCGGGGGGCCGGGATACGCAGTATTTT.

This clonotype has just a few counts. The rearrangement joins TRBV5-6 to TRBJ2-5, with D perhaps matching TRBD2 (5 bases). Germline V CDR1 and CDR2: SGHDT, YYEEEE. Trimming stripped 5 bases from V and 0 bases from J, with 14 bases between. The CDR3 contains 15 residues. In DNA, the CDR3 is TGTGCCAGCAGTATATTGAGGGATTACCAAGAGACCCAGTACTTC. Translating it yields CASSILRDYQETQYF. The full variable domain, with the rest looked up from reference TRBV5-6 and TRBJ2-5, is DAGVTQSPTHLIKTRGQQVTLRCSPKSGHDTVSWYQQALGQGPQFIFQYYEEEERQRGNFPDRFSGHQFPNYSSELNVNALLLGDSALYLCASSILRDYQETQYFGPGTRLLVL.

The CDR3 DNA is TGCGCCAGCAGCTTGGTGAGCTCAGATACGCAGTATTTT. Translation gives CASSLVSSDTQYF. The chain couples TRBV5-1 to TRBJ2-3; the D is unclear. The CDR3 spans 13 residues. V lost 0 bases and J 4 bases, leaving 6 bases between the germline ends. CDR1 and CDR2 from the germline V gene are SGHRS and YFSETQ.

This clonotype appeared a few times. The chain has TRBV20-1 and TRBJ2-2, with TRBD1 matching over 7 bases. Germline CDR1 is DFQATT and CDR2 is SNEGSKA (reference sequence). This CDR3 has 14 residues. With 4 bases clipped from V and 2 bases from J, the junction kept 4 bases outside the gene matches. This CDR3 reads CSAIRGRNTGELFF. CDR3 nucleotide sequence: TGCAGTGCTATCAGGGGGAGAAACACCGGGGAGCTGTTTTTT.

In this sample, this clonotype turned up once. This chain connects TRBV20-1 to TRBJ2-1; 7 bases map to TRBD2. Germline lookup yields CDR1 DFQATT and CDR2 SNEGSKA (reference sequence). Germline trimming cut 4 bases from V and 9 bases from J; bases unmatched to any gene: 15. The CDR3 runs 15 residues. Here the CDR3 DNA reads TGCAGTGCTAATGGTGGCGGACTGGGAGGGTTTGAGCAGTTCTTC. Translated, it gives CSANGGGLGGFEQFF.

This clonotype came up a few times. The chain carries TRBV29-1 and TRBJ1-2, with D hard to call. V was pared by 3 bases and J by 8 bases, with 10 bases between. This CDR3 region has 11 residues. The germline V gene encodes CDR1 SQVTM and CDR2 ANQGSEA. The CDR3 DNA sequence: TGCAGCGTTGATTTGCACGGAGGCTACACCTTC. It codes for CSVDLHGGYTF. Based on the CDR3 plus reference TRBV29-1 and TRBJ1-2, the full variable domain is SAVISQKPSRDICQRGTSLTIQCQVDSQVTMMFWYRQQPGQSLTLIATANQGSEATYESGFVIDKFPISRPNLTFSTLTVSNMSPEDSSIYLCSVDLHGGYTFGSGTRLTVV.

The chain links TRBV12-3 or TRBV12-4 to TRBJ2-7; 7 bases match TRBD1. The CDR3 has 19 amino acids. Germline trimming cut 0 bases from V and 5 bases from J; bases unmatched to any gene: 19. CDR3 coding DNA: TGTGCCAGCAGTTTAGCGAGGAGAGGGGGCTTGGGTAACACCGACGAGCAGTACTTC. Protein product: CASSLARRGGLGNTDEQYF.

This sequence joins TRBV25-1 and TRBJ2-2; 7 bases are a match to TRBD2. CDR3 length: 15 residues. With V trimmed by 8 bases and J by 5 bases, 11 bases remained unmatched. Germline V gene lookup returns CDR1 MGHDK and CDR2 SYGVNS. CDR3 sequence (DNA): TGTGCCAGCCACCCTAGCGGAAAAGGAACCGGGGAGCTGTTTTTT. Amino acids: CASHPSGKGTGELFF.

This clonotype has only a few counts. V gene TRBV10-3 combines with J gene TRBJ2-2, with 8 bases lining up with TRBD2. V lost 10 bases and J lost 2; bases outside the gene matches: 6. The germline CDR1 and CDR2 sequences are ENHRY and SYGVKD. The CDR3 extends over 14 amino acids. CDR3 loop: CATWTSSNTGELFF. DNA of the CDR3: TGTGCCACGTGGACTAGCTCTAACACCGGGGAGCTGTTTTTT.

This clonotype has a handful of counts. CDR3 amino acids: CASSPRRGLETQYF. Written as DNA, the CDR3 is TGTGCCAGCAGTCCGCGGAGGGGGCTTGAGACCCAGTACTTC. The chain joins TRBV25-1 to TRBJ2-5, with a tentative D call TRBD1 (7 bases). V was clipped by 5 bases and J by 5 bases, with 15 bases between them. CDR1 MGHDK and CDR2 SYGVNS come from the germline V gene. This CDR3 is built from 14 residues.

This clonotype was observed many times. The V call is TRBV7-9, the J call TRBJ1-6; 11 nucleotides align to TRBD1. The CDR3 has 15 amino acids. Germline CDR1 and CDR2: SEHNR and FQNEAQ (reference sequence). The V segment lost 5 bases and the J segment 9 bases; nucleotides outside the gene matches: 6. This chain's CDR3 is CASSTTGTGGSPLHF. As DNA, the CDR3 is TGTGCCAGCAGCACGACCGGGACAGGGGGTTCACCCCTCCACTTT.

This clonotype was seen a handful of times. This CDR3 reads CSVDGQGVYEQFF. The CDR3 DNA reads TGCAGCGTTGATGGACAAGGGGTCTATGAGCAGTTCTTC. This chain links TRBV29-1 with TRBJ2-1; possibly TRBD1 for D (5 bases). The CDR3 spans 13 residues. V gave up 3 bases and J gave up 8 bases, with 14 bases separating them. CDR1 is SQVTM and CDR2 is ANQGSEA in the germline V gene.

The V and J genes are TRBV21-1 and TRBJ1-1; the D segment call TRBD1 is taken from the table without a DNA check. TRBV21-1 has pseudogene status. The CDR3 spans 20 residues. This CDR3 is CASSKEGKGQGSVVNTEAFF. Here the CDR3 DNA reads TGTGCCAGCAGCAAAGAAGGAAAGGGACAGGGAAGTGTGGTGAACACTGAAGCTTTCTTT.

This chain connects TRBV20-1 to TRBJ1-5; perhaps TRBD1 as D (6 bases). The CDR3 is 13 residues long. Germline loops: CDR1 DFQATT, CDR2 SNEGSKA (reference sequence). The ends were cut back, 4 bases at V and 8 bases at J, with 15 bases in the middle. This CDR3 is CSAIRTEREPQHF. The CDR3 DNA reads as TGCAGTGCTATAAGGACAGAGAGGGAGCCCCAGCATTTT.

The chain links TRBV30 to TRBJ2-1, with 7 bases identical to TRBD2. The CDR3 is 17 residues long. Trimming removed 6 bases from V and 0 bases from J; junction bases left unmatched: 14. Germline CDR1 and CDR2: GTSNPN and SVGIG (reference sequence). The CDR3 reads CACSPRGRGGSYNEQFF. CDR3 in DNA: TGTGCCTGCTCACCACGGGGGAGGGGCGGCTCCTACAATGAGCAGTTCTTC.

This chain uses TRBV7-2 with TRBJ2-7; 7 bases agree with TRBD1. Losses at the gene ends were 3 bases for V and 4 bases for J; bases not matched to a gene: 6. The germline CDR1 and CDR2 sequences are SGHTA and FQGNSA. The CDR3 extends over 14 amino acids. The CDR3 protein is CASSLTGLQYEQYF. The DNA for the CDR3 is TGTGCCAGCAGCTTGACAGGGCTTCAGTACGAGCAGTACTTC.